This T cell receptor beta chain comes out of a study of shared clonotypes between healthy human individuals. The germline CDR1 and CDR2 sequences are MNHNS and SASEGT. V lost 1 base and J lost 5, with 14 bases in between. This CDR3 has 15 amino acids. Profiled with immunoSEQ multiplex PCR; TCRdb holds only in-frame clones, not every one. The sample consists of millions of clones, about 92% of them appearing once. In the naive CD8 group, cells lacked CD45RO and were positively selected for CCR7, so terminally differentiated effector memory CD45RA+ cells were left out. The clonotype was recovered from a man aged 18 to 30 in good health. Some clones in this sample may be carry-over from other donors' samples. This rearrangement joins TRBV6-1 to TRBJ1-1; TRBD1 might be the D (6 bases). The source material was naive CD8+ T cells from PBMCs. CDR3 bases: TGTGCCAGCAGTGAAGACACTACAGGGTTAACTGAAGCTTTCTTT. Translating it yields CASSEDTTGLTEAFF.